A single sample gave rise to the 6 T cell receptor beta chains below, sequenced in a study of cytomegalovirus exposure and HLA in healthy donors. Researchers ran the PCR with 60 Vbeta and 13 Jbeta primers. The assay was immunoSEQ multiplex PCR, and TCRdb's table has in-frame clones only and misses some. This sample contains 60,000 to 65,000 clones. Sequenced: PBMCs. These TCRs come from a man aged 25 to 40 in good health and CMV-seropositive.

In nucleotides, the CDR3 is TGTGCCAGCAGTGAATGGGACGGGGGCTATGGCTACACCTTC. Amino acids: CASSEWDGGYGYTF. J is TRBJ1-2 and V is TRBV2; D may be TRBD1 (5 bases). Looked up from germline, CDR1 is SNHLY and CDR2 is FYNNEI. The CDR3 has 14 residues. Trimming cost V 2 bases and J 4 bases, with 11 bases left between them.

The J gene is TRBJ1-5, the V gene TRBV6-1; D remains unclear. The CDR3 has 13 residues. Per germline, CDR1 MNHNS and CDR2 SASEGT. Trimming stripped 4 bases from V and 9 bases from J, with 13 bases between. The DNA for the CDR3 is TGTGCCAGCAGTGGTGATTACACCAGGCCCCAGCATTTT. It is translated as CASSGDYTRPQHF.

The chain couples TRBV10-2 to TRBJ2-7, with 11 bases matching TRBD2. Germline values: CDR1 WSHSY, CDR2 SAAADI. The CDR3 length is 13 residues. Trimming cost V 10 bases and J 2 bases; bases outside gene matches: 4. The CDR3, as DNA: TGCGCCAACTTACTAGCGGGAGCCTACGAGCAGTACTTC. Translation: CANLLAGAYEQYF.

The chain carries TRBV18 and TRBJ1-2; possible D gene TRBD1, 5 bases. The germline V gene encodes CDR1 KGHSH and CDR2 LQKENI. This CDR3 is 13 amino acids long. Trimming removed 2 bases at V and 8 bases at J, with 12 bases between. As DNA, the CDR3 is TGTGCCAGCTCACCAGGGGGAGGGGCCGGCTACACCTTC. It specifies CASSPGGGAGYTF.

The CDR3 region is CATSRETGGADTQYF. CDR3 DNA sequence: TGTGCCACCAGCAGAGAGACAGGGGGCGCAGATACGCAGTATTTT. This chain uses TRBV15 with TRBJ2-3; 10 positions match TRBD1. The germline V gene encodes CDR1 LNHNV and CDR2 YYDKDF (reference sequence). V dropped 0 bases and J dropped 4; count of bases not matched to a gene: 1. The CDR3 has 15 amino acids. Drawing the rest from reference TRBV15 and TRBJ2-3, the complete variable domain is DAMVIQNPRYQVTQFGKPVTLSCSQTLNHNVMYWYQQKSSQAPKLLFHYYDKDFNNEADTPDNFQSRRPNTSFCFLDIRSPGLGDTAMYLCATSRETGGADTQYFGPGTRLTVL.

The chain carries TRBV7-9 and TRBJ1-1; maybe TRBD1 (5 bases). This CDR3 comprises 12 residues. V gave up 5 bases and J gave up 7 bases, with 11 bases separating them. In germline, CDR1 is SEHNR, CDR2 FQNEAQ (reference sequence). This chain's CDR3 is CASSPRQIEAFF. The DNA of the CDR3 is TGTGCCAGCAGCCCACGACAGATTGAAGCTTTCTTT.